The 14 T cell receptor beta chains below all came from one sample that was sequenced in a study of glioma-infiltrating T cells after dendritic cell vaccination. Assay: immunoSEQ multiplex PCR; the TCRdb copy retains only in-frame clones and omits some. This table has about 65,000 clones, 86% appearing once. Specified time point: after dendritic cell vaccination, including at tumor progression/relapse. Sequencing was performed on blood, taken after dendritic cell vaccination. All receptors derive from a human donor with glioblastoma.

In its sample, this clone was seen a few times. The gene calls are TRBV6-5 and TRBJ1-2, with 10 bases fitting TRBD1. In germline, CDR1 is MNHEY, CDR2 SVGAGI. J was trimmed by 1 base and V by 8 bases; bases with no gene match: 4. The CDR3 length is 14 residues. CDR3 loop: CASGGTGDNYGYTF. CDR3 nucleotides: TGTGCCAGCGGGGGGACAGGGGATAACTATGGCTACACCTTC.

The gene calls are TRBV5-1 and TRBJ2-1; TRBD2 aligns across 12 bases. CDR1 and CDR2 from the germline V gene are SGHRS and YFSETQ. The CDR3 consists of 16 residues. V dropped 2 bases and J dropped 9; count of bases not matched to a gene: 9. This chain's CDR3 is CASSLRLAGVLGEQFF. As DNA, the CDR3 is TGCGCCAGCAGCTTAAGACTAGCGGGAGTCCTAGGTGAGCAGTTCTTC.

This chain uses TRBV19 with TRBJ2-7, with 10 bases that match TRBD2. Per the germline V gene, CDR1 is LNHDA and CDR2 is SQIVND (reference sequence). This CDR3 has 15 residues. V lost 5 bases and J lost 3; bases outside the gene matches: 7. The CDR3 DNA reads as TGTGCCAGTAGTCTTACTAGCGGGGATATCTACGAGCAGTACTTC. It encodes CASSLTSGDIYEQYF.

The genes are TRBV6-1 and TRBJ2-2; tentatively, D is TRBD2 (5 bases). V was pared by 6 bases and J by 3 bases, with 11 bases between. The CDR3 runs to 14 residues. The germline gives CDR1 MNHNS, CDR2 SASEGT. CDR3 nucleotides: TGTGCCAGCAGGAGGGTATGGGACACCGGGGAGCTGTTTTTT. This codes for CASRRVWDTGELFF.

This clone has only one observation. V and J are TRBV5-6 and TRBJ2-7; a weak D match, TRBD2 (6 bases). The CDR3 is made up of 13 amino acids. Germline V gene lookup returns CDR1 SGHDT and CDR2 YYEEEE. Trimming left V 4 bases short and J 3 bases short, with 11 bases between. CDR3 amino acids: CASSPGSNYEQYF. The CDR3 nucleotides are TGTGCCAGCAGCCCCGGGAGCAACTACGAGCAGTACTTC.

The V gene is TRBV5-1, the J gene TRBJ1-2; no reliable D call. The CDR3 runs to 14 residues. The V end lost 0 bases, the J end lost 4 bases, and 10 bases lay between the germline ends. Germline V gene lookup returns CDR1 SGHRS and CDR2 YFSETQ. CDR3 sequence (DNA): TGCGCCAGCAGCTTGGCGGGGAACAGCTATGGCTACACCTTC. This sequence encodes CASSLAGNSYGYTF.

This chain joins TRBV6-1 and TRBJ1-5; no reliable D call. Germline V gene data show CDR1 as MNHNS and CDR2 as SASEGT. This CDR3 has 15 residues. Trimming took off 2 bases at V and 4 bases at J, with 12 bases between the two ends. CDR3 bases: TGTGCCAGCAGTGAACCCCCCCAATTGAATCAGCCCCAGCATTTT. It codes for CASSEPPQLNQPQHF.

This clone was seen a few times. This rearrangement joins TRBV5-4 to TRBJ2-5; 8 nucleotides align to TRBD2. Germline trimming cut 9 bases from V and 4 bases from J; bases unmatched to any gene: 11. This CDR3 is 14 amino acids long. Germline V gives CDR1 SGHNT, CDR2 YYREEE (reference sequence). CDR3 coding DNA: TGTGCCACCGGGACCGGGACTAGAGCAGAGACCCAGTACTTC. Its protein is CATGTGTRAETQYF.

The CDR3 spells CASGNLGGAEKLFF. The CDR3 DNA reads as TGTGCCAGCGGCAATTTGGGGGGGGCTGAAAAACTGTTTTTT. This chain links TRBV6-6 with TRBJ1-4; D is perhaps TRBD1 (6 bases). Per germline, CDR1 MNHNY and CDR2 SVGAGI (reference sequence). Trimming shortened V by 8 bases and J by 7 bases, and 17 bases separated the two germline ends. There are 14 residues in the CDR3.

V and J are TRBV13 and TRBJ2-1, with a possible D match to TRBD2 (6 bases). This CDR3 spans 12 amino acids. Germline V gene sequence: CDR1 PRHDT, CDR2 FYEKMQ (reference sequence). The V end lost 2 bases, the J end lost 14 bases, and 13 bases lay between the germline ends. The DNA for the CDR3 is TGTGCCAGCAGCTTACTTGTTCCGGGGGAGTTCTTC. As protein: CASSLLVPGEFF.

This CDR3 reads CASSSRFRGNTEAFF. The CDR3 nucleotides are TGTGCCAGCAGCTCGAGGTTCAGGGGGAACACTGAAGCTTTCTTT. The genes are TRBV7-9 and TRBJ1-1; tentatively, D is TRBD1 (6 bases). Germline CDR1 reads SEHNR; CDR2 reads FQNEAQ (reference sequence). The CDR3 contains 15 residues. V dropped 4 bases and J dropped 1 base, with 13 bases sitting between them. Using reference TRBV7-9 and TRBJ1-1 for the parts outside the CDR3, the full variable domain is DTGVSQNPRHKITKRGQNVTFRCDPISEHNRLYWYRQTLGQGPEFLTYFQNEAQLEKSRLLSDRFSAERPKGSFSTLEIQRTEQGDSAMYLCASSSRFRGNTEAFFGQGTRLTVV.

This chain uses TRBV30 with TRBJ2-7, with 8 bases that match TRBD1. The V gene end was trimmed by 5 bases and the J gene end by 4 bases; junction bases not matched to a gene: 7. CDR3 length: 13 residues. Germline CDR1 is GTSNPN and CDR2 is SVGIG (reference sequence). DNA for the CDR3: TGTGCCTGGGAGCAGGGGGCTATGTACGAGCAGTACTTC. It yields the protein CAWEQGAMYEQYF.

The V gene is TRBV5-1, the J gene TRBJ1-2, with D unclear. CDR3 length: 15 residues. V dropped 0 bases and J dropped 4 bases, with 13 bases sitting between them. Germline V gene sequence: CDR1 SGHRS, CDR2 YFSETQ. The CDR3 DNA reads TGCGCCAGCAGCTTGGGATCTACGTCCCCCTATGGCTACACCTTC. The encoded protein is CASSLGSTSPYGYTF.

The V gene is TRBV9, the J gene TRBJ2-7; tentatively, D is TRBD1 (6 bases). Trimming stripped 0 bases from V and 3 bases from J, with 10 bases between. Germline values: CDR1 SGDLS, CDR2 YYNGEE. The CDR3 covers 14 residues. The CDR3 loop is CASSVGQDHYEQYF. CDR3 sequence (DNA): TGTGCCAGCAGCGTAGGACAGGACCACTACGAGCAGTACTTC.